The 11 T cell receptor beta chains reported below all come from one sample, sequenced in a study of blood T cell repertoires in COVID-19. Generated by immunoSEQ multiplex PCR, the TCRdb table keeps only in-frame clones and is missing some. The data contain 250,000 or so clones, 84% of them singletons. Sequenced: PBMCs or T cells enriched from blood (not recorded which). The source is a man aged 45-65 years who had recovered from COVID-19.

This clone was seen just once. The chain uses TRBV10-3 and TRBJ1-1, with TRBD1 matching 10 bases. V was clipped by 11 bases and J by 7 bases; unmatched bases: 16. The CDR3 covers 15 residues. Germline values: CDR1 ENHRY, CDR2 SYGVKD. Here the CDR3 reads CASWSSGTGVDEAFF. The CDR3 DNA is TGTGCCTCCTGGAGTTCCGGGACAGGGGTGGATGAAGCTTTCTTT.

The rearrangement links TRBV10-1 to TRBJ2-5; D not resolved. Between the trimmed V and J ends, which lost 0 bases and 5 bases, there was a span of 7 bases. The CDR3 runs 13 residues. Per the germline V gene, CDR1 is WNHNN and CDR2 is SYGVQD (reference sequence). The CDR3 here is CASSESGVETQYF. The CDR3 nucleotides are TGCGCCAGCAGTGAGTCGGGCGTGGAGACCCAGTACTTC.

Only one count was recorded for this clone. J is TRBJ2-3 and V is TRBV3-1 (or the pseudogene TRBV3-2); no firm D call. The germline CDR1 and CDR2 sequences are LGHDT and YNNKEL (reference sequence). V lost 4 bases and J 4 bases, leaving 6 bases between the germline ends. This CDR3 spans 12 amino acids. CDR3 sequence: CASSPTPDTQYF. As DNA, the CDR3 is TGTGCCAGCAGCCCTACCCCAGATACGCAGTATTTT.

The J gene is TRBJ2-7, the V gene TRBV7-8, with 10 bases identical to TRBD1. The CDR3 loop spans 15 amino acids. V shed 6 bases, J shed 0 bases, and the junction held 5 bases outside the gene matches. CDR1 and CDR2 from the germline V gene are SGHVS and FQNEAQ. The CDR3 loop is CASSSGTGASYEQYF. The CDR3 DNA reads TGTGCCAGCAGTTCGGGGACAGGGGCCTCCTACGAGCAGTACTTC.

Many counts were recorded for this clone. The chain joins TRBV7-2 to TRBJ2-1; 7 positions match TRBD2. This CDR3 comprises 14 residues. Trimming took 5 bases from V and 10 from J; bases not matched to a gene: 11. The germline CDR1 and CDR2 sequences are SGHTA and FQGNSA. This chain's CDR3 is CASSPGTTWWEQFF. In DNA form, the CDR3 reads TGTGCCAGCAGCCCCGGGACTACCTGGTGGGAGCAGTTCTTC. The variable domain in full, with the rest retrieved from reference TRBV7-2 and TRBJ2-1, is GAGVSQSPSNKVTEKGKDVELRCDPISGHTALYWYRQSLGQGLEFLIYFQGNSAPDKSGLPSDRFSAERTGGSVSTLTIQRTQQEDSAVYLCASSPGTTWWEQFFGPGTRLTVL.

The rearrangement joins TRBV6-2 or TRBV6-3 to TRBJ2-7; 7 bases line up with TRBD1. Germline lookup yields CDR1 MNHEY and CDR2 SVGEGT. The V segment lost 2 bases and the J segment 4 bases; nucleotides outside the gene matches: 8. This CDR3 is 15 amino acids long. CDR3 loop: CASSYPTGRGYEQYF. In nucleotides, the CDR3 is TGTGCCAGCAGTTACCCGACAGGGAGAGGTTACGAGCAGTACTTC.

V gene TRBV18 combines with J gene TRBJ2-1; D gene ambiguous. CDR3 size: 13 residues. The V gene's germline CDR1 is KGHSH and CDR2 LQKENI. V was pared by 2 bases and J by 9 bases, with 11 bases between. CDR3 DNA: TGTGCCAGCTCACCATCCGAGGTGGGTGAGCAGTTCTTC. Protein sequence: CASSPSEVGEQFF.

The V call is TRBV13, the J call TRBJ1-2; TRBD1 might be the D (5 bases). Germline V gives CDR1 PRHDT, CDR2 FYEKMQ (reference sequence). Trimming stripped 3 bases from V and 1 base from J, with 18 bases between. The CDR3 runs to 17 residues. The CDR3 loop is CASSLEGADLFNYGYTF. The CDR3 bases are TGTGCCAGCAGCTTGGAAGGGGCAGATCTTTTTAACTATGGCTACACCTTC.

In DNA, the CDR3 is TGTGCCACCCAACAGTCAACTAATGAAAAACTGTTTTTT. Amino acid sequence: CATQQSTNEKLFF. V and J are TRBV2 and TRBJ1-4, with unresolved D. In germline, CDR1 is SNHLY, CDR2 FYNNEI. This CDR3 region has 13 residues. The V and J ends lost 10 bases and 0 bases respectively, with 9 bases between them.

This chain joins TRBV19 and TRBJ2-1; D call uncertain. Looked up from germline, CDR1 is LNHDA and CDR2 is SQIVND (reference sequence). The CDR3 totals 17 residues. V was clipped by 5 bases and J by 0 bases, with 17 bases between them. CDR3 sequence: CASSHTGTTDSYNEQFF. Here the CDR3 DNA reads TGTGCCAGTAGTCACACCGGCACCACAGACTCCTACAATGAGCAGTTCTTC.

The J gene is TRBJ1-2, the V gene TRBV15; weak D call: TRBD1 (5 bases). Deletions cut 3 bases from V and 6 bases from J, with 17 bases between. Germline V gene data show CDR1 as LNHNV and CDR2 as YYDKDF (reference sequence). CDR3 length: 15 residues. CDR3: CATSSDGQDEHGYTF. The CDR3 DNA follows: TGTGCCACCAGCAGCGACGGACAAGACGAACATGGCTACACCTTC.